This T cell receptor (beta chain) is drawn from a study of T cell responses to AZD1222 COVID-19 vaccine. Study summary: Analyses pooled second doses at about 4 or about 12 weeks. Whole-study results and caveats: Within unmutated variant regions lay the reported targets of nearly half of spike-specific TCRs. Without day 14 samples, only post-peak T cell repertoires were studied. Distributed over spike, vaccine-associated CD4 TCRs predominated at 160-218 and 743-854.

As to this clone: Antigen specificity is unknown.

Only in-frame clones appear in the TCRdb table, and some are missing; sequencing was by immunoSEQ multiplex PCR. The data show 200,000 to 300,000 clones, approximately 95% seen once. Sequencing was performed on peripheral blood, taken on day 0 of AZD1222 vaccination. The TCR originated in an adult in good health.

CDR3 sequence (DNA): TGTGCCAGCAGCCTCACAGGGACAGATTCACCCCTCCACTTT. Protein sequence: CASSLTGTDSPLHF. The chain recombines TRBV7-9 with TRBJ1-6, with 7 nucleotides matching TRBD1. CDR3 length equals 14 residues. From germline, CDR1 is SEHNR and CDR2 FQNEAQ (reference sequence). The J segment lost 8 bases and the V segment lost 5 bases, leaving 6 bases of the junction unmatched.